This T cell receptor (beta chain) was captured in a study of blood T cells in healthy people across ages. A J-beta primer mix and a sample-barcoded 5' primer were used in a second PCR of about 7 to 12 cycles. Researchers report that each sample yielded at least 3 million CDR3-containing paired-end reads. TCRdb passed the 5' RACE reads through MiXCR, listing each CDR3 protein once. The data contain roughly 1,700,000 distinct CDR3 sequences, about 30% of them singletons. This clonotype showed up just a few times. Its specificity is unknown. Whole-study results and caveats: Diversity of TCR beta per million T cells declined in a roughly linear way with age. Correlation between TCR beta diversity and naive T cell percentage was strong.

The V and J ends lost 6 bases and 4 bases, in that order; junction bases with no gene match: 6. The CDR3 has 15 amino acids. Isolation per sample recovered at least 6 million PBMCs. V gene TRBV12-3 or TRBV12-4 combines with J gene TRBJ2-1, with 10 bases that match TRBD2. The sequenced sample was blood. The sequence derives from a woman aged 30 to 39 in good health. CDR3: CASRNGLAAYNEQFF. The CDR3 DNA is TGTGCCAGCAGGAACGGACTAGCGGCTTACAATGAGCAGTTCTTC.